This is a list of T cell receptor beta chains from one sample in a study of vaccination effects on CD4 cells after COVID-19. Clones were read by immunoSEQ multiplex PCR, and TCRdb kept only the in-frame ones, dropping some. The repertoire has roughly 73,000 clones, roughly 73% of them found once; the top ten carry around 5%. Their cognate antigens are unknown. The specimen was CD4+ T cells from PBMCs cultured with HIV peptides, collected before COVID-19 vaccination. Every receptor here comes from a human donor who had a prior SARS-CoV-2 infection. Each CDR3 is given with its conserved first and last residue. Each record gives: D gene, J gene, V gene, clone size, CDR3 protein, CDR3 DNA. A D gene is named only where the DNA matches it firmly. Size values are once, few and many counts, or a class for expanded clones, and some rows have none.

>TRBD2|TRBJ2-1|TRBV28|once
CASTGLAGVVGNEQFF
TGTGCCAGCACCGGACTAGCGGGAGTCGTGGGCAATGAGCAGTTCTTC
>-|TRBJ2-7|TRBV6-5|once
CASSSKVEQYF
TGTGCCAGCAGTTCAAAGGTCGAGCAGTACTTC
>TRBD1|TRBJ1-2|TRBV7-9|few
CASTYRGVGNYGYTF
TGTGCCAGCACATACAGGGGCGTAGGTAACTATGGCTACACCTTC
>TRBD2|TRBJ2-1|TRBV24-1|few
CATSDDGLESYNEQFF
TGTGCCACCAGTGATGATGGACTAGAGTCCTACAATGAGCAGTTCTTC
>-|TRBJ1-2|TRBV7-9|few
CASSLGGQSYGYTF
TGTGCCAGCAGCTTAGGGGGTCAGAGCTATGGCTACACCTTC
>TRBD2|TRBJ2-1|TRBV6-2/TRBV6-3|-
CASSSRTSGSYEQFF
TGTGCCAGCAGTTCCCGGACTAGCGGGAGCTATGAGCAGTTCTTC
>-|TRBJ1-4|TRBV4-1|-
CASSQDSRPGAEKLFF
TGCGCCAGCAGCCAAGATAGTAGGCCAGGGGCCGAAAAACTGTTTTTT
>-|TRBJ1-2|TRBV14|-
CASSPHYYGYTF
TGTGCCAGCAGCCCGCATTACTATGGCTACACCTTC
>-|TRBJ2-7|TRBV7-2|-
CASSLYLVHEQYF
TGTGCCAGCAGCTTGTACTTAGTCCACGAGCAGTACTTC
>TRBD2|TRBJ2-5|TRBV30|-
CAWSLPAGGETQYF
TGTGCCTGGAGTCTCCCCGCCGGGGGGGAGACCCAGTACTTC
>-|TRBJ2-5|TRBV6-5|-
CASRSWGQEETQYF
TGTGCCAGCAGGTCATGGGGGCAGGAAGAGACCCAGTACTTC
>-|TRBJ2-1|TRBV19|once
CASSIPWNNEQFF
TGTGCCAGTAGTATCCCCTGGAACAATGAGCAGTTCTTC
>TRBD2|TRBJ2-2|TRBV19|few
CANGGGDTGELFF
TGTGCCAATGGGGGAGGGGACACCGGGGAGCTGTTTTTT